This record covers a single T cell receptor (beta chain). The CDR3 loop spans 14 amino acids. Germline values: CDR1 MDHEN, CDR2 SYDVKM. V was clipped by 2 bases and J by 5 bases, with 12 bases between them. The data belong to a study of blood T cell repertoires in COVID-19. Overall study context: Sites across the United States, Italy and Spain contributed samples from acute and convalescent COVID-19. The cDNA or gDNA used as material had been derived from T cells, B-cell-depleted T cells, or PBMCs.

Repertoires were generated with immunoSEQ multiplex PCR, while TCRdb's copy carries only in-frame clones and drops some. The sample lists 240,000 or so clones, roughly 85% occurring once. The sequencing sample was made of peripheral blood. The TCR originated in a woman under 30 with acute or convalescent COVID-19. The chain is built from TRBV28 and TRBJ1-2; TRBD1 is a possible D gene (5 bases). Here the CDR3 reads CASSLVGLRYGYTF. The DNA of the CDR3 is TGTGCCAGCAGTTTAGTGGGACTGAGATATGGCTACACCTTC.